The text below deals with one T cell receptor beta chain. The germline V and J ends were trimmed by 6 bases and 7 bases, with 24 bases remaining between them. This CDR3 has 17 amino acids. These data come from a study of identical twins. Each CDR3 protein gets one entry after TCRdb re-called the 5' RACE reads with MiXCR. This repertoire shows about 720,000 distinct CDR3 sequences, 8.5% to 9% found once; its top ten account for approximately 0.94%. These records were also assigned to another study, of yellow fever vaccine responses in identical twins.

The receptor was isolated from a woman aged 18-29 years in good health. The rearrangement joins TRBV23-1 to TRBJ2-2, with D possibly matching TRBD1 (6 bases). TRBV23-1 counts as an open reading frame of uncertain function. The material sequenced was PBMCs. For the CDR3, the DNA is TGCGCCAGCAGATTAATCGATACAGGGAAGAAGGACGGGGAGCTGTTTTTT. This translates into CASRLIDTGKKDGELFF.